This TCR beta chain originates from a study of technical replicates of blood from several donors. This CDR3 has 15 amino acids. Germline V gene data show CDR1 as SGDLS and CDR2 as YYNGEE. V shed 2 bases and J shed 6 bases, with 17 bases lying between them. Produced via immunoSEQ multiplex PCR; TCRdb's table is partial and in-frame only. The sample has under 70,000 clones, about 86% seen once. Sequenced: PBMCs. This chain links TRBV9 with TRBJ1-1; D is unresolved. The sequence came from a human donor in good health. Some clones in this sample may be carry-over from other donors' samples. Here the CDR3 reads CASSVLDGKGSEAFF. In DNA form, the CDR3 reads TGTGCCAGCAGCGTTCTAGACGGGAAGGGCTCTGAAGCTTTCTTT.